This T cell receptor (beta chain) is drawn from a study of blood T cell repertoires in COVID-19. Across the whole study: Sources were T cells, B-cell-depleted T cells, or PBMCs; the material itself was cDNA or gDNA.

Per the study methods: For nucleated cells, counts were estimated from reference gene primer amplification. Sequencing was performed with immunoSEQ multiplex PCR; in TCRdb, only in-frame clones are kept and a portion is missing. From that table come the V and J calls and clone size; the DNA was used to work out D and trimming. The data contain under 350,000 clones, under 90% of them singletons. Donors in Cohort 3 counted as recovered after two negative PCRs, clearance, or symptom resolution. This CDR3 comprises 17 residues. Per the germline V gene, CDR1 is LGHDT and CDR2 is YNNKEL (reference sequence). Trimming at V came to 1 base and at J to 1 base, leaving 6 bases not matched to a gene.

The sample comprised PBMCs or T cells enriched from blood (not recorded which). This receptor was identified in a man aged 25-45 years who had recovered from COVID-19. The gene calls are TRBV3-1 (or the pseudogene TRBV3-2) and TRBJ2-4; 8 nucleotides align to TRBD1. The CDR3, as DNA: TGTGCCAGCAGCCAAGCCCGGACAGGGAGTGCCAAAAACATTCAGTACTTC. As protein: CASSQARTGSAKNIQYF.